The entry below describes one T cell receptor beta chain. Antigen unknown. Ophthalmopathy patients had Clinical Activity Score at least 3, NOSPECS grade at least 4, duration under 3 months. Not enrolled were patients with uncontrolled infection, other autoimmune disease, pregnancy or lactation. The data originate from a study of T cells in Graves' hyperthyroidism and ophthalmopathy. Study-wide background: Peripheral blood was acquired at first diagnosis, ahead of any therapy whatsoever. General study points: Most thyroid clonotypes that were expanded above 0.001 also turned up in blood.

The TCR beta CDR3 regions underwent amplification using RNA transcripts as the source. The study used the HTBI primer set for a first-round RT-PCR of the TCR CDR3. TCRdb re-called the multiplex PCR reads through MiXCR, storing one row per CDR3 protein. Among nearly 250,000 distinct CDR3 sequences, approximately 25% were seen once, and the ten largest hold under 40%. The germline CDR1 and CDR2 sequences are MDHEN and SYDVKM. V was pared by 2 bases and J by 2 bases, with 13 bases between. The CDR3 spans 16 residues. The sample taken for sequencing was blood. The sequence was obtained from a woman aged 40 to 55 with Graves' ophthalmopathy. This rearrangement joins TRBV28 to TRBJ1-3; D remains ambiguous. CDR3 sequence (DNA): TGTGCCAGCAGTTTACATCAGAGGGCCGCTGGAAACACCATATATTTT. Protein: CASSLHQRAAGNTIYF.